The source of this T cell receptor beta chain is a study of blood T cell repertoires in COVID-19. Study as a whole: Nucleic acid was either cDNA or gDNA, and it came from T cells, B-cell-depleted T cells, or PBMCs.

Cohort placement rested on clinical history that participants reported themselves. Recovered status applied to Cohort 3 donors who had two consecutive negative PCRs. It also applied to those with clearance or with symptom resolution. In the study's own analysis: Counts of nucleated cells, estimated from reference gene primer amplification, were obtained. Clones were read by immunoSEQ multiplex PCR, and TCRdb kept only the in-frame ones, dropping some. D and trimming come from the DNA, and the V and J calls and clone size come from that table. This table has approximately 250,000 clones, roughly 88% appearing once. Source material: PBMCs or T cells enriched from blood (not recorded which). The sequence was obtained from a woman younger than 45 who had recovered from COVID-19.

CDR3 sequence reads: CASSSGGTRSTDTQYF. As DNA, the CDR3 is TGTGCCAGCAGCTCAGGAGGGACTAGGAGCACAGATACGCAGTATTTT. The J gene is TRBJ2-3, the V gene TRBV5-4, with 8 bases lining up with TRBD2. Losses at the gene ends were 3 bases for V and 0 bases for J; bases not matched to a gene: 6. The CDR3 has 16 residues. The V gene's germline CDR1 is SGHNT and CDR2 YYREEE (reference sequence).